These 6 T cell receptor beta chains were sequenced from one sample in a study of blood T cell repertoires in COVID-19. The repertoire was sequenced with immunoSEQ multiplex PCR; TCRdb's copy has only in-frame clones and lacks some. The sample includes 60,000 to 65,000 clones, 65% to 90% seen only once; the top ten take 5.6%. The sequenced sample was peripheral blood. The receptors here all came from a woman in her sixties or seventies with acute or convalescent COVID-19.

The rearrangement joins TRBV25-1 to TRBJ1-6; 10 positions match TRBD1. The V gene's germline CDR1 is MGHDK and CDR2 SYGVNS. With 0 bases clipped from V and 9 bases from J, the junction kept 5 bases outside the gene matches. The CDR3 has 16 amino acids. The CDR3 nucleotides read TGTGCCAGCAGTGAATATGGGACAGGGGTTCGTTCACCCCTCCACTTT. Encoded protein: CASSEYGTGVRSPLHF.

The chain employs TRBV6-5 and TRBJ1-3; TRBD1 is a possible D gene (5 bases). The germline V gene has CDR1 MNHEY and CDR2 SVGAGI. V shed 10 bases and J shed 1 base, with 17 bases lying between them. CDR3 size: 15 residues. The CDR3 spells CATQRRGASGNTIYF. Here the CDR3 DNA reads TGTGCCACCCAGAGAAGGGGCGCATCTGGAAACACCATATATTTT.

The chain is built from TRBV12-3 or TRBV12-4 and TRBJ2-5; D may be TRBD2 (6 bases). V dropped 4 bases and J dropped 2 bases, with 8 bases sitting between them. This CDR3 contains 13 residues. This CDR3 reads CASSSGVQETQYF. The CDR3, as DNA: TGTGCCAGCAGTTCGGGGGTTCAAGAGACCCAGTACTTC.

CDR3 loop: CASTKQGNNYGYTF. Written as DNA, the CDR3 is TGTGCCAGCACCAAACAGGGGAACAACTATGGCTACACCTTC. J is TRBJ1-2 and V is TRBV6-5; 7 nucleotides align to TRBD1. The CDR3 is made up of 14 amino acids. V dropped 7 bases and J dropped 2; count of bases not matched to a gene: 7. In germline, CDR1 is MNHEY, CDR2 SVGAGI.

This chain connects TRBV6-1 to TRBJ1-2; 7 bases align to TRBD1. Losses at the gene ends were 2 bases for V and 2 bases for J; bases not matched to a gene: 5. CDR3 length: 15 amino acids. The germline gives CDR1 MNHNS, CDR2 SASEGT. DNA of the CDR3: TGTGCCAGCAGTGAAAGCTCGGGACAGAACTATGGCTACACCTTC. Protein sequence: CASSESSGQNYGYTF.

The V gene is TRBV6-5, the J gene TRBJ1-4; D might be TRBD1 (5 bases). Between the trimmed V and J ends, which lost 6 bases and 8 bases, there was a span of 16 bases. CDR3 size: 14 residues. CDR1 is MNHEY, CDR2 SVGAGI, per germline. CDR3 coding DNA: TGTGCCAGCAGGATGACAGTCGTCGGGGAAAAACTGTTTTTT. This codes for CASRMTVVGEKLFF.